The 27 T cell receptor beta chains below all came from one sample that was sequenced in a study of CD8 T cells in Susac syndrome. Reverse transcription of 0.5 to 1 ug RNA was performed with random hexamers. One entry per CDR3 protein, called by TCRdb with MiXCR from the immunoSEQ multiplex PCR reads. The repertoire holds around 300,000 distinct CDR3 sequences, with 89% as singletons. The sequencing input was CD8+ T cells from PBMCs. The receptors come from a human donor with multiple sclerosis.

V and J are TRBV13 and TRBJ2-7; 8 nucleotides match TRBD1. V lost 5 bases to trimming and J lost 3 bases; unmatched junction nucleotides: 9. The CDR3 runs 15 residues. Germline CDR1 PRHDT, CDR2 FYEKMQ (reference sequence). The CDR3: CASSQPGQVHYEQYF. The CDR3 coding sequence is TGTGCCAGCAGCCAACCGGGACAGGTCCACTACGAGCAGTACTTC.

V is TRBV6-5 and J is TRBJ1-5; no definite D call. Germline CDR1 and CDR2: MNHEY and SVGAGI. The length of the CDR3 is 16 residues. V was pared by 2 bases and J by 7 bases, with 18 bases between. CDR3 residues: CASSYGAPGGRQPQHF. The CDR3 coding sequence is TGTGCCAGCAGTTACGGCGCTCCGGGCGGGCGGCAGCCCCAGCATTTT.

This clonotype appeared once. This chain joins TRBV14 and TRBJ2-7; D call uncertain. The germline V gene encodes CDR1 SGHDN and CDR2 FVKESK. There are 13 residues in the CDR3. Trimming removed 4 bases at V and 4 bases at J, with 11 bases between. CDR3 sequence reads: CASSRAVGYEQYF. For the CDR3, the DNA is TGTGCCAGCAGCCGAGCCGTGGGTTACGAGCAGTACTTC.

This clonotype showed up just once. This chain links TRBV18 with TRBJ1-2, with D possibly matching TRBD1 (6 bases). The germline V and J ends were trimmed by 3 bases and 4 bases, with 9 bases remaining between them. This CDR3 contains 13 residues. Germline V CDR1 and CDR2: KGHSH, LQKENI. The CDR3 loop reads CASSPGGVYGYTF. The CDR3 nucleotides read TGTGCCAGCTCACCTGGGGGCGTCTATGGCTACACCTTC.

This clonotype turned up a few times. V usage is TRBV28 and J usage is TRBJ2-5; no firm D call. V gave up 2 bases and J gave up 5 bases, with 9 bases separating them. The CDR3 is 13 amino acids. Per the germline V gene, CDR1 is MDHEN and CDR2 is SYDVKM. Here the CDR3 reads CASSLDSGETQYF. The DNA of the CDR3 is TGTGCCAGCAGTTTAGACTCCGGGGAGACCCAGTACTTC.

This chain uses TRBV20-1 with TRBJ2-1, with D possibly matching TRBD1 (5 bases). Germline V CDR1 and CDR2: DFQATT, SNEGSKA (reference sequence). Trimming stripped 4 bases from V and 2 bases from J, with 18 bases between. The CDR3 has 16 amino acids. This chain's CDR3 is CSANPRAGRTYNEQFF. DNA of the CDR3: TGCAGTGCTAATCCCCGGGCAGGGCGTACCTACAATGAGCAGTTCTTC.

The CDR3 region is CATSREVDGNTEAFF. In nucleotides, the CDR3 is TGTGCCACCAGCAGAGAAGTGGATGGGAACACTGAAGCTTTCTTT. The chain carries TRBV15 and TRBJ1-1; D is undetermined. The germline V and J ends were trimmed by 0 bases and 1 base, with 9 bases remaining between them. This CDR3 has 15 amino acids. Looked up from germline, CDR1 is LNHNV and CDR2 is YYDKDF (reference sequence).

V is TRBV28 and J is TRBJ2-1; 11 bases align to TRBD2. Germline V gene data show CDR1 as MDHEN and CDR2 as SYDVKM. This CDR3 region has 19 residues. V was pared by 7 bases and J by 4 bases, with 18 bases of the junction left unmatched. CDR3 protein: CASTISLAGGGNRYNEQFF. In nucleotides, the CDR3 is TGTGCCAGCACCATCTCGCTAGCGGGAGGCGGTAACAGATACAATGAGCAGTTCTTC.

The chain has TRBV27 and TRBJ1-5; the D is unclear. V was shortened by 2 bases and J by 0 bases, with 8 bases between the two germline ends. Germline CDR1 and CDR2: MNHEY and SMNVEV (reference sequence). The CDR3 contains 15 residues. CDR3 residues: CASSLDGNSNQPQHF. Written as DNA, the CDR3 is TGTGCCAGCAGTTTAGACGGAAATAGCAATCAGCCCCAGCATTTT.

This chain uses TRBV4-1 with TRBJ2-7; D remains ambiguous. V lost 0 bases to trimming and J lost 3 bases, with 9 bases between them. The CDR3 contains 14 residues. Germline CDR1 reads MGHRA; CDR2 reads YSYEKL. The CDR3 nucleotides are TGCGCCAGCAGCCAAGATACTACAATCTACGAGCAGTACTTC. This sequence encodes CASSQDTTIYEQYF.

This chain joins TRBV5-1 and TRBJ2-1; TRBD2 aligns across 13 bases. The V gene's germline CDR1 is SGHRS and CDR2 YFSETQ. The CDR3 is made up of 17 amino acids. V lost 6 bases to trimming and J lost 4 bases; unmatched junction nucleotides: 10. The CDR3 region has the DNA TGCGCCAGCATCCCCGGACTAGCGGGGGCCGGATACAATGAGCAGTTCTTC. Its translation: CASIPGLAGAGYNEQFF.

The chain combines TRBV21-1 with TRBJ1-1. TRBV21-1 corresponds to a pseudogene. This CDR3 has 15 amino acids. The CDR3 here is CASSKGGKARAEAFF. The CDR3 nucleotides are TGTGCCAGCAGCAAAGGGGGTAAGGCTAGGGCTGAAGCTTTCTTT.

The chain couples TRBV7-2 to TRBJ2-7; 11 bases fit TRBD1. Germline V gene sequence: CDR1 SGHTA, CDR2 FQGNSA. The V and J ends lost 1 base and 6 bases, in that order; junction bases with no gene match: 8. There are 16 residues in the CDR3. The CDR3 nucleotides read TGTGCCAGCAGCTTAGGTCGGGGACAGGGGGTCGGCGAGCAGTACTTC. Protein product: CASSLGRGQGVGEQYF.

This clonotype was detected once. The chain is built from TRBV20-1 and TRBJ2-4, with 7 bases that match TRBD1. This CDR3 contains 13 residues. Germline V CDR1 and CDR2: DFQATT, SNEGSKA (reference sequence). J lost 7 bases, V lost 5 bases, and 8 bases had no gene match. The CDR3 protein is CSAGDRVLNIQYF. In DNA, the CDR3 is TGCAGTGCTGGCGACAGGGTTCTGAACATTCAGTACTTC.

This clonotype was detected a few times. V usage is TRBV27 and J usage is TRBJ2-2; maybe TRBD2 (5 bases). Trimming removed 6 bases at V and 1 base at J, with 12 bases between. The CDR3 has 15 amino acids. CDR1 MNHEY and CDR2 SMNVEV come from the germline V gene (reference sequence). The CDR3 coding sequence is TGTGCCAGCAGGCCCCTAGCCGGGAACACCGGGGAGCTGTTTTTT. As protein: CASRPLAGNTGELFF.

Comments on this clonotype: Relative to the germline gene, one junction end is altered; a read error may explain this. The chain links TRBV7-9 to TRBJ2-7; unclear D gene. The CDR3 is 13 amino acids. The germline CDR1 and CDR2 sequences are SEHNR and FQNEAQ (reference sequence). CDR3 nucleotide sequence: TGTGCCGGCAGCTTTCCTGGAAACTACGAGCAGTACTTC. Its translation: CAGSFPGNYEQYF.

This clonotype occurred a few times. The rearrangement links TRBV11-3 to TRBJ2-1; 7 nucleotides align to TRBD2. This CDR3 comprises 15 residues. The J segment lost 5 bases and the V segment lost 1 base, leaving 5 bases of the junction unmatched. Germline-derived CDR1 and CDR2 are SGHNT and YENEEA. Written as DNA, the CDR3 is TGTGCCAGCAGCTTAGGGGCGGGAGAAAACAATGAGCAGTTCTTC. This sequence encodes CASSLGAGENNEQFF.

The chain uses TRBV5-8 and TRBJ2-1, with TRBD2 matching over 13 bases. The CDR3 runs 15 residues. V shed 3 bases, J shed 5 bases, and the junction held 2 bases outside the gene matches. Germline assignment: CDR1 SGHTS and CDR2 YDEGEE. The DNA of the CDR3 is TGTGCCAGCAGCTACGGGACTAGCGGGGACAATGAGCAGTTCTTC. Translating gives CASSYGTSGDNEQFF. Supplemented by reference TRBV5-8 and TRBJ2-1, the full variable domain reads EAGVTQSPTHLIKTRGQQATLRCSPISGHTSVYWYQQALGLGLQFLLWYDEGEERNRGNFPPRFSGRQFPNYSSELNVNALELEDSALYLCASSYGTSGDNEQFFGPGTRLTVL.

Here the CDR3 reads CASSEPGLPWRETQYF. CDR3 nucleotide sequence: TGTGCCAGCAGTGAACCAGGGCTGCCTTGGAGGGAGACCCAGTACTTC. This chain links TRBV6-1 with TRBJ2-5; D is possibly TRBD1 or TRBD2 (5 bases each). Trimming left V 2 bases short and J 5 bases short, with 18 bases between. The CDR3 runs to 16 residues. Germline V gene data show CDR1 as MNHNS and CDR2 as SASEGT.

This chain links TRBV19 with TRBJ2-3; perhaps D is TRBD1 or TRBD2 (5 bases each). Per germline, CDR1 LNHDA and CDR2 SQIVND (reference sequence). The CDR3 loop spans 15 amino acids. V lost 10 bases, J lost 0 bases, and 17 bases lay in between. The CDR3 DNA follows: TGTGCCACTCTCTCGGGGACGCGGAGCACAGATACGCAGTATTTT. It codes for CATLSGTRSTDTQYF.

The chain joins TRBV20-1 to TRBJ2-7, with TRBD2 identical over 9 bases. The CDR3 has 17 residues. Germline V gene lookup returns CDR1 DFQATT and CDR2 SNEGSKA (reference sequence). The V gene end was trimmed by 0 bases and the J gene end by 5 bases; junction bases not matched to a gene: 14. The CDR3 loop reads CSARDLKASGVIDEQYF. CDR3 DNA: TGCAGTGCTAGAGATCTCAAGGCTAGCGGGGTGATCGACGAGCAGTACTTC.

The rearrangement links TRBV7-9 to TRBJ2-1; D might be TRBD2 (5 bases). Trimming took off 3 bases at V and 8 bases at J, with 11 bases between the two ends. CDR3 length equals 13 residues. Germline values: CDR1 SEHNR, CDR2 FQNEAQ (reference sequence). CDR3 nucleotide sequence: TGTGCCAGCAGCTTCCCTGCTAGCTATGAGCAGTTCTTC. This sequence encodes CASSFPASYEQFF.

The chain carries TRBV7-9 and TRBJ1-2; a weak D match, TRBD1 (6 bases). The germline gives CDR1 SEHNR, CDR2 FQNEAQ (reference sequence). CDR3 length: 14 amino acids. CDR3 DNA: TGTAGCAGCAGCTTAGTAAGGGGGGACCCAGGCTACACCTTC. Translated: CSSSLVRGDPGYTF.

CDR3 DNA sequence: TGCAGTGCTTCCCGGACTAGCGGGAGGGCCGGGGAGACCCAGTACTTC. Encoded protein: CSASRTSGRAGETQYF. This chain uses TRBV20-1 with TRBJ2-5, with 15 bases lining up with TRBD2. From germline, CDR1 is DFQATT and CDR2 SNEGSKA (reference sequence). J lost 5 bases, V lost 5 bases, and 9 bases had no gene match. CDR3 length equals 16 residues.

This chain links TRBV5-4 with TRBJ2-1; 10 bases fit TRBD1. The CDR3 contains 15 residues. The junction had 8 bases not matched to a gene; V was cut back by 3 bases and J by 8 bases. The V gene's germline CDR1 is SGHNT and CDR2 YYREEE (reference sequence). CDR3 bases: TGTGCCAGCAGCTCCGGGACAGGGGCCGTGGATGAGCAGTTCTTC. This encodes CASSSGTGAVDEQFF.

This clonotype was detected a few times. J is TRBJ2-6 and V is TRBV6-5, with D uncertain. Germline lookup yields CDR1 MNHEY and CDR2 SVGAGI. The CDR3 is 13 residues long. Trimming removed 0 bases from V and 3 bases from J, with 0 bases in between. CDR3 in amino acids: CASSYSGANVLTF. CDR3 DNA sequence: TGTGCCAGCAGTTACTCTGGGGCCAACGTCCTGACTTTC.

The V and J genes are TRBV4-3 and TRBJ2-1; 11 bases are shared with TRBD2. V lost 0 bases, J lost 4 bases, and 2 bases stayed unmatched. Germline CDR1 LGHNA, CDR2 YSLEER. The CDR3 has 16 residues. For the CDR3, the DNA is TGCGCCAGCAGCCAAGATAGACTAGCGGGGTACAATGAGCAGTTCTTC. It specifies CASSQDRLAGYNEQFF.